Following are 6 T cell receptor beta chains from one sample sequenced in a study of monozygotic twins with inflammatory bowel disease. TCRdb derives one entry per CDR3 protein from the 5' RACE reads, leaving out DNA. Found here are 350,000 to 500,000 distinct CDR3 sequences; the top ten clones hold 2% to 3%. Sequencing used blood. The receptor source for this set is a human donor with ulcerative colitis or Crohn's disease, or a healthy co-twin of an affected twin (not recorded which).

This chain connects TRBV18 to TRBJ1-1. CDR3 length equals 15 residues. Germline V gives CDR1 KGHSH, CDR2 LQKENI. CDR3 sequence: CASSPPAKANTEAFF.

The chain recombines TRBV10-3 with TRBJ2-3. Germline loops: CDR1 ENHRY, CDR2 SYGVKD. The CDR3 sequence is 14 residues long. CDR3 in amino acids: CAISEQISTDTQYF.

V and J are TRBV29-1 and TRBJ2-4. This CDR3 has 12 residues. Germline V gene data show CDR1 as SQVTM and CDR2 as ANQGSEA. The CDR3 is CSVLLAKNIQYF.

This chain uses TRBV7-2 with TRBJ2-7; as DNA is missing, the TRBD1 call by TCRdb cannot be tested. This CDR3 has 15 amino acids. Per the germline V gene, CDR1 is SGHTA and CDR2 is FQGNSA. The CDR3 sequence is CASSPGGQGKGEQCF.

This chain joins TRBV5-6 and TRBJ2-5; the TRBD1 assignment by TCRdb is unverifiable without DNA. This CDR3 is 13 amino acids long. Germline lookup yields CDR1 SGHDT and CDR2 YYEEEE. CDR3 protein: CASSYTGDETQYF.

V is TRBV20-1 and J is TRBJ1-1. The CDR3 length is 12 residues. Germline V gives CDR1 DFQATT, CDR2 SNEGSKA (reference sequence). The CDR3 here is CSARAEGPEAFF.